This TCR beta chain was sequenced during a study of shared clonotypes between healthy human individuals. Findings of the study overall: The sole specimen, blood, was sampled, and tissue repertoires likely differ. Genetic and exposure-history diversity was limited by the few donors.

What was sequenced on ten immunoSEQ deep assay plates was unsorted PBMC DNA. The repertoire was sequenced with immunoSEQ multiplex PCR; TCRdb's copy has only in-frame clones and lacks some. The sample lists roughly 510,000 clones, 60% to 80% occurring once. On this clone itself: The antigen is undetermined.

Each donor was a Caucasian adult residing in Nashville, Tennessee. The source of this sequence is a middle-aged woman in good health. Some clones in this sample may be carry-over from other donors' samples. The source material was PBMCs.

Here the CDR3 DNA reads TGTGCCAGCAGTGGATTGGGACTGGAGAAGTACTTC. Amino acids: CASSGLGLEKYF. The chain is built from TRBV2 and TRBJ2-4, with TRBD2 as a possible D gene (6 bases). With 4 bases removed from V and 14 bases from J, the gap between germline ends came to 15 bases. CDR1 is SNHLY and CDR2 is FYNNEI in the germline V gene. This CDR3 has 12 amino acids.